This T cell receptor (beta chain) was observed in a study of early T cells in non-severe SARS-CoV-2 infection. At the level of the study: Investigators sequenced bulk RNA drawn from unsorted whole blood, and chains remained unpaired. Study results and caveats: Matches to VDJdb favored anti-spike CD8 responses and missed private and CD4 specificities.

On this clonotype: The antigen is unknown.

The germline gives CDR1 MDHEN, CDR2 SYDVKM. V dropped 7 bases and J dropped 4; count of bases not matched to a gene: 6. The CDR3 sequence is 14 residues long. In the library, individual cDNA molecules carried attached unique molecular identifiers. From the 5' RACE reads, TCRdb called clonotypes with MiXCR, one entry per CDR3 protein. Here the sample spans more than 55,000 distinct CDR3 sequences, around an eighth being singletons. Input material: whole blood. The receptor was isolated from an adult who was a healthcare worker with PCR-confirmed SARS-CoV-2 infection or an uninfected control (not recorded which). This rearrangement joins TRBV28 to TRBJ2-7; TRBD2 aligns across 11 bases. Here the CDR3 reads CASKGGLAAYEQYF. CDR3 DNA sequence: TGTGCCAGCAAGGGGGGACTAGCGGCTTACGAGCAGTACTTC.